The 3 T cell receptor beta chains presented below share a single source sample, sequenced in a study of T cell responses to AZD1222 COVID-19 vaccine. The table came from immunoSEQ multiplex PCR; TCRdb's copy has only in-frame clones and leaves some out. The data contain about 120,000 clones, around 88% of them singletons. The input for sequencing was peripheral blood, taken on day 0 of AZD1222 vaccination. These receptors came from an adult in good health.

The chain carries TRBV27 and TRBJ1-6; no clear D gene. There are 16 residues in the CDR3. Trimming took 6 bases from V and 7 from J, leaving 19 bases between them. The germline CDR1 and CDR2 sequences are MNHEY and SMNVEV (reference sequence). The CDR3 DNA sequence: TGTGCCAGCAGGTCCCCTGGCTCGGCCCCCAATTCACCCCTCCACTTT. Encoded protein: CASRSPGSAPNSPLHF.

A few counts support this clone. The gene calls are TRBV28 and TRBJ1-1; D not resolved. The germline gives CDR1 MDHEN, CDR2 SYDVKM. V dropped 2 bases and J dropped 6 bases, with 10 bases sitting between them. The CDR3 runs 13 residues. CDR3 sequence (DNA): TGTGCCAGCAGTTTAGATGGGTATGCTGAAGCTTTCTTT. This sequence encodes CASSLDGYAEAFF.

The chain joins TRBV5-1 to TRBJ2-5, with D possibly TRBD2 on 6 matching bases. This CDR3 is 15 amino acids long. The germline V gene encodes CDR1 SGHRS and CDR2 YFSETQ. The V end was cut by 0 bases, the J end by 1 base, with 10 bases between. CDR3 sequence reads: CASSLVGGGQETQYF. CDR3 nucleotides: TGCGCCAGCAGCTTGGTCGGGGGAGGCCAAGAGACCCAGTACTTC. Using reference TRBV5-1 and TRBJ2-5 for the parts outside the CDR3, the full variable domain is KAGVTQTPRYLIKTRGQQVTLSCSPISGHRSVSWYQQTPGQGLQFLFEYFSETQRNKGNFPGRFSGRQFSNSRSEMNVSTLELGDSALYLCASSLVGGGQETQYFGPGTRLLVL.